Following are 30 T cell receptor beta chains from one sample sequenced in a study of blood T cell repertoires in COVID-19. The protocol was immunoSEQ multiplex PCR, while the TCRdb copy is restricted to in-frame clones and leaves out a portion. The sample shows about 190,000 clones, roughly 84% of them seen only once. The sample was peripheral blood. The receptors stem from an elderly woman with active or convalescent COVID-19.

The V call is TRBV4-2, the J call TRBJ2-7, with 12 bases aligning to TRBD2. J was trimmed by 4 bases and V by 1 base; bases with no gene match: 5. The germline CDR1 and CDR2 sequences are LGHNA and YNFKEQ. This CDR3 has 16 residues. The CDR3 region has the DNA TGTGCCAGCAGCCAAGCCCTAGCGGGAGGGTGGTACGAGCAGTACTTC. It is translated as CASSQALAGGWYEQYF.

The CDR3 DNA reads as TGCGCCAGCAGCTCCCGGGACAGGTACGAGCAGTACTTC. Amino acid sequence: CASSSRDRYEQYF. The V gene is TRBV5-1, the J gene TRBJ2-7, with 8 bases matching TRBD1. This CDR3 region has 13 residues. Germline loops: CDR1 SGHRS, CDR2 YFSETQ. The V and J ends lost 3 bases and 4 bases, in that order; junction bases with no gene match: 3.

The chain couples TRBV28 to TRBJ2-7, with 12 bases that match TRBD2. V trimming: 5 bases; J trimming: 3 bases; junction bases outside the gene matches: 20. Germline-derived CDR1 and CDR2 are MDHEN and SYDVKM. This CDR3 contains 20 residues. CDR3 residues: CASSPGQASGRASPHYEQYF. In DNA, the CDR3 is TGTGCCAGCAGTCCCGGACAGGCTAGCGGGAGGGCAAGTCCCCACTACGAGCAGTACTTC.

V usage is TRBV30 and J usage is TRBJ1-6; D ambiguous. Trimming left V 4 bases short and J 0 bases short, with 4 bases between. In germline, CDR1 is GTSNPN, CDR2 SVGIG (reference sequence). This CDR3 spans 13 amino acids. The CDR3 loop reads CAWTGSYNSPLHF. In DNA form, the CDR3 reads TGTGCCTGGACAGGCTCCTATAATTCACCCCTCCACTTT.

The chain combines TRBV4-2 with TRBJ1-1; D remains unclear. The CDR3 consists of 15 residues. V lost 1 base and J 1 base, leaving 10 bases between the germline ends. Germline CDR1 reads LGHNA; CDR2 reads YNFKEQ. This CDR3 is CASSQGVGRNTEAFF. The DNA for the CDR3 is TGTGCCAGCAGCCAAGGTGTAGGGAGGAACACTGAAGCTTTCTTT.

This clone occurred a few times. The V call is TRBV29-1, the J call TRBJ1-3; weak D call: TRBD1 (5 bases). Per the germline V gene, CDR1 is SQVTM and CDR2 is ANQGSEA. The CDR3 runs 13 residues. V gave up 5 bases and J gave up 3 bases, with 11 bases separating them. CDR3: CSVFGGFGNTIYF. For the CDR3, the DNA is TGCAGCGTTTTTGGGGGGTTTGGAAACACCATATATTTT.

The chain uses TRBV4-1 and TRBJ1-6; 7 bases match TRBD1. Germline V gives CDR1 MGHRA, CDR2 YSYEKL. The CDR3 length is 16 residues. Trimming removed 1 base from V and 7 bases from J; junction bases left unmatched: 7. CDR3 residues: CASSQAGTAINSPLHF. CDR3 nucleotide sequence: TGCGCCAGCAGCCAAGCCGGGACAGCTATCAATTCACCCCTCCACTTT.

This chain connects TRBV5-6 to TRBJ2-3; possibly TRBD1 for D (6 bases). From germline, CDR1 is SGHDT and CDR2 YYEEEE. The V gene lost 4 bases and the J gene lost 0 bases, with 15 bases spanning the gap. The CDR3 runs to 16 residues. The CDR3: CASSPQGKGSTDTQYF. The CDR3 DNA sequence: TGTGCCAGCAGCCCACAGGGAAAAGGCAGCACAGATACGCAGTATTTT.

This rearrangement joins TRBV5-1 to TRBJ1-2; 7 bases are shared with TRBD1. The trim removed 6 bases at V and 8 bases at J, leaving 4 bases unmatched. The V gene's germline CDR1 is SGHRS and CDR2 YFSETQ. The CDR3 totals 11 residues. CDR3 loop: CASTGQSGYTF. DNA of the CDR3: TGCGCCAGCACGGGACAGTCGGGCTACACCTTC.

V usage is TRBV5-1 and J usage is TRBJ1-1; a weak D match, TRBD1 (5 bases). The CDR3 is made up of 15 amino acids. V lost 4 bases, J lost 1 base, and 14 bases lay in between. Per the germline V gene, CDR1 is SGHRS and CDR2 is YFSETQ. Here the CDR3 DNA reads TGCGCCAGCAGCCTTTTGAGACAGCCGAACACTGAAGCTTTCTTT. This sequence encodes CASSLLRQPNTEAFF.

The chain couples TRBV6-2 or TRBV6-3 to TRBJ2-1; maybe TRBD2 (7 bases). The CDR3 covers 18 residues. The V end lost 2 bases, the J end lost 0 bases, and 17 bases lay between the germline ends. Germline values: CDR1 MNHEY, CDR2 SVGEGT. In DNA form, the CDR3 reads TGTGCCAGCAGTTACGAGTCGGGGGGCGGGGCCTCCTACAATGAGCAGTTCTTC. This gives the protein CASSYESGGGASYNEQFF.

The J gene is TRBJ1-2, the V gene TRBV29-1; 9 bases line up with TRBD1. The CDR3 runs 12 residues. Per the germline V gene, CDR1 is SQVTM and CDR2 is ANQGSEA. Here the CDR3 reads CSGGDRVDGYTF. As DNA, the CDR3 is TGCAGTGGAGGGGACAGGGTGGATGGCTACACCTTC.

This clone came up a few times. The chain has TRBV2 and TRBJ1-5; D call uncertain. Germline V gene lookup returns CDR1 SNHLY and CDR2 FYNNEI. The CDR3 sequence is 13 residues long. CDR3 sequence: CATTPIENQPQHF. The CDR3, as DNA: TGTGCGACTACACCTATAGAGAATCAGCCCCAGCATTTT.

This clone was found once. The J gene is TRBJ2-7, the V gene TRBV5-1, with 7 bases matching TRBD1. The J segment lost 2 bases and the V segment lost 5 bases, leaving 1 base of the junction unmatched. Germline CDR1 and CDR2: SGHRS and YFSETQ. This CDR3 comprises 12 residues. The CDR3 DNA sequence: TGCGCCAGCAGTCAGGGGGCCTACGAGCAGTACTTC. Translating gives CASSQGAYEQYF.

CDR3 residues: CASRRLAYQETQYF. CDR3 coding DNA: TGTGCCAGCAGACGACTAGCGTATCAAGAGACCCAGTACTTC. The V call is TRBV28, the J call TRBJ2-5, with 8 bases that match TRBD2. The CDR3 loop spans 14 amino acids. Trimming at V came to 6 bases and at J to 2 bases, leaving 5 bases not matched to a gene. Germline V gene data show CDR1 as MDHEN and CDR2 as SYDVKM.

This clone was seen a handful of times. The gene calls are TRBV19 and TRBJ1-4; no clear D gene. The CDR3 is made up of 14 amino acids. V lost 2 bases to trimming and J lost 7 bases, with 11 bases between them. Germline V lookup: CDR1 LNHDA, CDR2 SQIVND (reference sequence). CDR3 sequence reads: CASSISDRSEKLFF. The DNA of the CDR3 is TGTGCCAGTAGTATATCAGATAGGAGTGAAAAACTGTTTTTT.

The chain has TRBV6-5 and TRBJ1-2; D remains ambiguous. CDR3 length: 13 residues. V dropped 2 bases and J dropped 4 bases, with 8 bases sitting between them. Germline CDR1 MNHEY, CDR2 SVGAGI. DNA of the CDR3: TGTGCCAGCAGTTACGTCAGTATCTATGGCTACACCTTC. Its translation is CASSYVSIYGYTF.

This clone was counted a few times. The chain employs TRBV3-1 (or the pseudogene TRBV3-2) and TRBJ1-2; possible D gene TRBD1, 6 bases. Between the trimmed V and J ends, which lost 4 bases and 5 bases, there was a span of 8 bases. CDR1 and CDR2 (germline): LGHDT, YNNKEL (reference sequence). This CDR3 spans 12 amino acids. The CDR3 protein is CASSRRGYGYTF. CDR3 sequence (DNA): TGTGCCAGCAGCCGAAGGGGGTATGGCTACACCTTC.

The J gene is TRBJ2-7, the V gene TRBV5-6; D remains unclear. The CDR3 extends over 12 amino acids. V gave up 1 base and J gave up 4 bases, with 6 bases separating them. In germline, CDR1 is SGHDT, CDR2 YYEEEE. The CDR3 bases are TGTGCCAGCAGCTTGACCGGTTACGAGCAGTACTTC. This encodes CASSLTGYEQYF.

Turning to this clone: In the same sample, other DNA sequences code for this CDR3. The chain uses TRBV19 and TRBJ1-2; D gene ambiguous. This CDR3 has 12 residues. Looked up from germline, CDR1 is LNHDA and CDR2 is SQIVND (reference sequence). Between the trimmed V and J ends, which lost 7 bases and 1 base, there was a span of 7 bases. CDR3 sequence (DNA): TGTGCCAGTACCACGGGTAACTATGGCTACACCTTC. Translated, it gives CASTTGNYGYTF.

This clone was detected once. The genes are TRBV2 and TRBJ1-5; D gene ambiguous. The ends were cut back, 3 bases at V and 9 bases at J, with 12 bases in the middle. The CDR3 contains 13 residues. Germline V lookup: CDR1 SNHLY, CDR2 FYNNEI. The CDR3 DNA sequence: TGTGCCAGCAGTGAGGCAGTGAAGTGGCCCCAGCATTTT. Protein: CASSEAVKWPQHF. Full variable domain (remainder filled in from reference TRBV2 and TRBJ1-5): EPEVTQTPSHQVTQMGQEVILRCVPISNHLYFYWYRQILGQKVEFLVSFYNNEISEKSEIFDDQFSVERPDGSNFTLKIRSTKLEDSAMYFCASSEAVKWPQHFGDGTRLSIL.

This clone has only a few counts. This chain uses TRBV7-9 with TRBJ1-4; 10 bases fit TRBD1. The CDR3 spans 17 residues. Trimming removed 6 bases from V and 8 bases from J; junction bases left unmatched: 15. In germline, CDR1 is SEHNR, CDR2 FQNEAQ (reference sequence). The CDR3 region has the DNA TGTGCCAGCAGATATAGCCCGGGACAGGGGCCGGAAGAAAAACTGTTTTTT. Protein sequence: CASRYSPGQGPEEKLFF.

CDR3 loop: CASTIGTNEKLFF. The DNA of the CDR3 is TGTGCCAGCACCATCGGGACTAATGAAAAACTGTTTTTT. The chain is built from TRBV12-3 or TRBV12-4 and TRBJ1-4; D is unclear. Trimming removed 7 bases at V and 2 bases at J, with 8 bases between. The CDR3 length is 13 residues.

In DNA, the CDR3 is TGTGCCTCAGCCCTGCCGAGGACAGGGGGTTTTGTTAACTATGGCTACACCTTC. Its protein product is CASALPRTGGFVNYGYTF. The V gene is TRBV30, the J gene TRBJ1-2; TRBD1 matches at 10 bases. CDR1 is GTSNPN and CDR2 is SVGIG in the germline V gene (reference sequence). V lost 7 bases, J lost 1 base, and 18 bases stayed unmatched. The CDR3 extends over 18 amino acids.

The chain joins TRBV5-6 to TRBJ2-7; TRBD1 agrees at 8 bases. This CDR3 comprises 15 residues. The V segment lost 4 bases and the J segment 5 bases; nucleotides outside the gene matches: 11. Germline V gene lookup returns CDR1 SGHDT and CDR2 YYEEEE. The DNA for the CDR3 is TGTGCCAGCAGCGGGGGCCCAGGGGGCATCAACGAGCAGTACTTC. Translation gives CASSGGPGGINEQYF.

The chain combines TRBV2 with TRBJ1-5; 7 bases line up with TRBD1. The J segment lost 7 bases and the V segment lost 2 bases, leaving 11 bases of the junction unmatched. This CDR3 comprises 16 residues. CDR1 is SNHLY, CDR2 FYNNEI, per germline. CDR3 coding DNA: TGTGCCAGCAGTGAATCGGGCAGGGGGTTCAACCAGCCCCAGCATTTT. Amino acids: CASSESGRGFNQPQHF.

The chain joins TRBV30 to TRBJ1-3, with D tentatively TRBD1 (6 bases). CDR3 size: 14 residues. Deletions cut 2 bases from V and 5 bases from J, with 13 bases between. CDR1 and CDR2 from the germline V gene are GTSNPN and SVGIG (reference sequence). Here the CDR3 DNA reads TGTGCCTGGAGTCAGGACGGGGGGCGAAACACCATATATTTT. Residues: CAWSQDGGRNTIYF.

The rearrangement uses TRBV11-1 and TRBJ2-5, with D perhaps matching TRBD1 (5 bases). V was cut by 2 bases and J by 4 bases, with 17 bases left in between. This CDR3 region has 16 residues. Germline assignment: CDR1 SGHAT and CDR2 FQDESV (reference sequence). The CDR3 spells CASSLFSGAAGETQYF. Here the CDR3 DNA reads TGTGCCAGCAGCTTATTCAGTGGGGCGGCTGGAGAGACCCAGTACTTC.

This chain joins TRBV7-2 and TRBJ2-7; D remains ambiguous. The length of the CDR3 is 13 residues. Trimming took 5 bases from V and 0 from J, leaving 8 bases between them. CDR1 and CDR2 from the germline V gene are SGHTA and FQGNSA. CDR3 coding DNA: TGTGCCAGCAGCCGCGCCCACTCCTACGAGCAGTACTTC. It yields the protein CASSRAHSYEQYF.

The genes are TRBV28 and TRBJ1-4; maybe TRBD1 (5 bases). The V end was cut by 11 bases, the J end by 4 bases, with 11 bases between. The CDR3 is 12 residues long. Germline V gene data show CDR1 as MDHEN and CDR2 as SYDVKM. The CDR3, as DNA: TGTGCCGTACAGGACTATAATGAAAAACTGTTTTTT. Translation gives CAVQDYNEKLFF.